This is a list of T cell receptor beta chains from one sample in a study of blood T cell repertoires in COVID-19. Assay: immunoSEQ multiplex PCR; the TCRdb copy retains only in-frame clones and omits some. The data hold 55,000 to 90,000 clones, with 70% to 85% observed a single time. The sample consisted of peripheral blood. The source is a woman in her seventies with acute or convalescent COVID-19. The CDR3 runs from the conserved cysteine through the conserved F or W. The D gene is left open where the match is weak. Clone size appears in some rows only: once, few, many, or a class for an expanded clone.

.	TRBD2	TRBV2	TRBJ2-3	TGTGCCAGCCGCCCCGGACTAGCCCGCACAGATACGCAGTATTTT	CASRPGLARTDTQYF
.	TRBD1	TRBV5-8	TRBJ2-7	TGTGCCAGCAGCTGGCGCGGGACAGGGGGGTCCGAGCAGTACTTC	CASSWRGTGGSEQYF
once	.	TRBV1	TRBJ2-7	TGCACCAGCAGTCGTCGGGACAGGGAAGGGTACGAGCAGTACTTC	CTSSRRDREGYEQYF
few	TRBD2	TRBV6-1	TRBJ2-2	TGTGCCAGCAGTGCACCCGGGACTAGCGGAAACACCGGGGAGCTGTTTTTT	CASSAPGTSGNTGELFF
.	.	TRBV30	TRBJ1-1	TGTGCCTGGAGTAATTCAGGGAAAGCTGAAGCTTTCTTT	CAWSNSGKAEAFF
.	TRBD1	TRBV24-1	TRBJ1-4	TGTGCCACCAGTGATTCCGGTCCCGGGACAGGGAATAAACTGTTTTTT	CATSDSGPGTGNKLFF
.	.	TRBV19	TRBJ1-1	TGTGCCAGTAGTATCCGGGAGACTGAAGCTTTCTTT	CASSIRETEAFF
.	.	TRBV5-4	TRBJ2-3	TGTGCCAGCAGCTTTAATGGAGTTGATACGCAGTATTTT	CASSFNGVDTQYF
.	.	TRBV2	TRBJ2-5	TGTGCCAGCAGTGCTTCGACTAGTCGACAAGAGACCCAGTACTTC	CASSASTSRQETQYF
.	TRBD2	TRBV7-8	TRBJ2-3	TGTGCCAGCAGCTTAGTAGTTCCTAGCGGGAGTAATACGCAGTATTTT	CASSLVVPSGSNTQYF
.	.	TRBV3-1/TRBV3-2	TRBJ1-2	TGTGCCAGCAGCCAAGATCTGAACACCTATGGCTACACCTTC	CASSQDLNTYGYTF
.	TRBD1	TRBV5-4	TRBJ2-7	TGTGCCAGCAGCTCCGCCGGACAGGCTAAATACGAGCAGTACTTC	CASSSAGQAKYEQYF
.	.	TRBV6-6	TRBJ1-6	TGTGCCATTGGGGAGGGAAGGGGGAATTCACCCCTCCACTTT	CAIGEGRGNSPLHF
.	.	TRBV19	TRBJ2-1	TGTGCCAGTTCGGGGGTGGTGTACAATGAGCAGTTCTTC	CASSGVVYNEQFF
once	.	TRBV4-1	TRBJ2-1	TGCGCCAGCAGCCAAGATGTGAAGGCTGCAGGGAATGAGCAGTTCTTC	CASSQDVKAAGNEQFF
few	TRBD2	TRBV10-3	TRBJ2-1	TGTGCCGCCGCAGCGGGAGGTCCCGGTACTGAGCAGTTCTTC	CAAAAGGPGTEQFF
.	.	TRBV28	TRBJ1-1	TGTGCCAGCAGTTTATGGAGGGAGGCTTTCTTT	CASSLWREAFF
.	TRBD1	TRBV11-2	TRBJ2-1	TGTGCCAGCAGCTCCACCGTGGTCAGGGGGCTAGGCAATGAGCAGTTCTTC	CASSSTVVRGLGNEQFF
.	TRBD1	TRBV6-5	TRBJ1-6	TGTGCCAGCAGTTACGACAGGGTTGGGAATAATTCACCCCTCCACTTT	CASSYDRVGNNSPLHF
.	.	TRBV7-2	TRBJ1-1	TGTGCCAGCAGCTTAGAAAGCTCCACTGAAGCTTTCTTT	CASSLESSTEAFF
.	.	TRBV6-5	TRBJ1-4	TGTGCCAGCAGTTACAGCAGGGGTGGTGAAAAACTGTTTTTT	CASSYSRGGEKLFF
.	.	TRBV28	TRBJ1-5	TGTGCCAGCAGTCCTTCAGGGTCTCAGCCCCAGCATTTT	CASSPSGSQPQHF
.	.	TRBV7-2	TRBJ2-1	TGTGCCAGCAGGGCCAGGGGAAGCTCCTACAATGAGCAGTTCTTC	CASRARGSSYNEQFF
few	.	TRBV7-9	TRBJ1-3	TGTGCCAGCAGCCCCCGCCAGGCTGCAACGCCTGGAAACACCATATATTTT	CASSPRQAATPGNTIYF
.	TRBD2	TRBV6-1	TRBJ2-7	TGTGCCAGCAGTGAAGGACTAGCGGGAAACTACGAGCAGTACTTC	CASSEGLAGNYEQYF
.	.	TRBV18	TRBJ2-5	TGTGCCAGCTCGCCTATGACAGGAATCAAAGAGACCCAGTACTTC	CASSPMTGIKETQYF
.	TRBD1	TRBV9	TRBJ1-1	TGTGCCAGCAGCGTAAAACCCCTCGGTATAAACAGGGGACAGGAAGCTTTCTTT	CASSVKPLGINRGQEAFF
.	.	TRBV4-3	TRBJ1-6	TGCGCCAGCAGCCAAGACACAGCCGATTCACCCCTCCACTTT	CASSQDTADSPLHF
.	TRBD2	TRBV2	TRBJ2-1	TGTGCCAGCAGAGCCGGGACTAGCGGGGGGGCCCCCTACAATGAGCAGTTCTTC	CASRAGTSGGAPYNEQFF
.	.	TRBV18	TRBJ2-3	TGTGCCAGCTCACTACAGGGTAGCACAGATACGCAGTATTTT	CASSLQGSTDTQYF
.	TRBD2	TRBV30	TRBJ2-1	TGTGCCTGGAGTGTGGGTGCGGGAGGGCCTGAGCAGTTCTTC	CAWSVGAGGPEQFF
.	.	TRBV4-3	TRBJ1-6	TGCGCCAGCAGCCAAGATAAAGCCACGAGCTCCTATAATTCACCCCTCCACTTT	CASSQDKATSSYNSPLHF
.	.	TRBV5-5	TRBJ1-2	TGTGCCAGCAGCTTGGGGGTAGGAGACTATGGCTACACCTTC	CASSLGVGDYGYTF
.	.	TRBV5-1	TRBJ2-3	TGCGCCAGCAGCTTGCTACAGAGCACAGATACGCAGTATTTT	CASSLLQSTDTQYF
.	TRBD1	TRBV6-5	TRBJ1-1	TGTGCCAGCCAGGACAGGGCTGAAGCTTTCTTT	CASQDRAEAFF
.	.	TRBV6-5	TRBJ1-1	TGTGCCAGCAGTTCAATGAACACTGAAGCTTTCTTT	CASSSMNTEAFF
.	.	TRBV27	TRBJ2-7	TGTGCCAGCAGACCCGATCGGGGTGGGTACGAGCAGTACTTC	CASRPDRGGYEQYF
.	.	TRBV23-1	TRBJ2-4	TGCGCCAGCAGGCCCGGGGCAGTGGGACTAGCCAAAAACATTCAGTACTTC	CASRPGAVGLAKNIQYF
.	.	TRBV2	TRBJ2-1	TGTGCCAGCAGTGAAGTGGGGGGAGAACCCTCCTACAATGAGCAGTTCTTC	CASSEVGGEPSYNEQFF
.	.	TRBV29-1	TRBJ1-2	TGCAGCGTTGAGCCTTCCCTACCCGGCTACACCTTC	CSVEPSLPGYTF
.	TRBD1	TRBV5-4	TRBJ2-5	TGTGCCAGCATCCGGGACAGGGGCGCCGCGTCTGAGACCCAGTACTTC	CASIRDRGAASETQYF
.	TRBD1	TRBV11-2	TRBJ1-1	TGTGCCAGCAGCTTCGGACAGGGAGTGCAAGCTTTCTTT	CASSFGQGVQAFF
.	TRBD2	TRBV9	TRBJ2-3	TGTGCCAGCAGCGTAGAAACCGGGACTAGCTACGATACGCAGTATTTT	CASSVETGTSYDTQYF
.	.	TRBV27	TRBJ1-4	TGTGCCAGCAGACAGCTAGCGGTAGCAACTAATGAAAAACTGTTTTTT	CASRQLAVATNEKLFF
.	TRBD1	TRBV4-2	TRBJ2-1	TGTGCCAGCAGCCAAGATGCCGGGACAGGGGGATCGGGTGAGCAGTTCTTC	CASSQDAGTGGSGEQFF
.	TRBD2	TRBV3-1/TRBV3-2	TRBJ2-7	TGTGCCAGCAGCCAGGGACTAGCGGGGATGTACGAGCAGTACTTC	CASSQGLAGMYEQYF
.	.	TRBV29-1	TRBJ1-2	TGCAGCGTTGAAGATTTTACAGGAAACTATGGCTACACCTTC	CSVEDFTGNYGYTF
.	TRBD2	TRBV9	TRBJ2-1	TGTGCCAGCAGCGTCAGCGGGGATATCTACAATGAGCAGTTCTTC	CASSVSGDIYNEQFF
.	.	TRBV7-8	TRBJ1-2	TGTGCCAGCAGCCCTACAGGGTACGGCTACACCTTC	CASSPTGYGYTF
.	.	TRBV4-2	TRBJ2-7	TGTGCCAGCAGCCAGGAGATAGATTACGAGCAGTACTTC	CASSQEIDYEQYF
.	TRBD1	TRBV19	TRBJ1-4	TGTGCCAGTACCTCACAGGGGGCCCTTAATGAAAAACTGTTTTTT	CASTSQGALNEKLFF